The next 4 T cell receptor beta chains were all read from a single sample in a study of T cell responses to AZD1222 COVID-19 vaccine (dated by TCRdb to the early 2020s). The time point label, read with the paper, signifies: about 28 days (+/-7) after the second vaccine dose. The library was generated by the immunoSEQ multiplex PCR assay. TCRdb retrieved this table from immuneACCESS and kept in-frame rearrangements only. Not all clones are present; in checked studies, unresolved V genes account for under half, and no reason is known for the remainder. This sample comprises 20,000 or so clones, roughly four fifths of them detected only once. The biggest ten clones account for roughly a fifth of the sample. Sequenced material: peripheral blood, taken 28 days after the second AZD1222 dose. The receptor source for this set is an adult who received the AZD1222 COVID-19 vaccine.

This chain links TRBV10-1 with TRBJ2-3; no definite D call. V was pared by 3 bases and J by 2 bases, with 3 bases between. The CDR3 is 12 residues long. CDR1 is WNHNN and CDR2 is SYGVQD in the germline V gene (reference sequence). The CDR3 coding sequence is TGCGCCAGCAGTGAAGACACAGATACGCAGTATTTT. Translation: CASSEDTDTQYF.

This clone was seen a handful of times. CDR3 bases: TGTGCCAGCAGCCCTCAGGTCGCGGGACAGCCGATATACGAGCAGTACTTC. Translation: CASSPQVAGQPIYEQYF. The chain is built from TRBV11-3 and TRBJ2-7; D might be TRBD1 (7 bases). This CDR3 spans 17 amino acids. The V gene lost 5 bases and the J gene lost 4 bases, with 24 bases spanning the gap. Germline loops: CDR1 SGHNT, CDR2 YENEEA.

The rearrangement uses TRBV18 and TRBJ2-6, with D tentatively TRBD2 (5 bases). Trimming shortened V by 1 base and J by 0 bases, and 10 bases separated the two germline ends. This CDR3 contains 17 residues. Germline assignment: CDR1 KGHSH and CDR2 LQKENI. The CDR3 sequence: CASSPLSGNSGANVLTF. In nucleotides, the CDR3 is TGTGCCAGCTCACCACTTTCCGGGAACTCTGGGGCCAACGTCCTGACTTTC.

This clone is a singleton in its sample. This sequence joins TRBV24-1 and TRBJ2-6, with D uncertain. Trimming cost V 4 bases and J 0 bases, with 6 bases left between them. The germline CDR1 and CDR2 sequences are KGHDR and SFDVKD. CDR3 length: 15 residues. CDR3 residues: CATSDPGSGANVLTF. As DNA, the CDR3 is TGTGCCACCAGTGACCCGGGCTCTGGGGCCAACGTCCTGACTTTC.